One sample yielded the 26 T cell receptor beta chains listed below, sequenced in a study of blood T cells in healthy people across ages. A second PCR of roughly 7 to 11 cycles used a sample-barcoded 5' primer and a J-beta primer mix. One entry per CDR3 protein results from TCRdb running MiXCR on the 5' RACE reads. The sample includes over 1,200,000 distinct CDR3 sequences, approximately 59% of them seen just once. The specimen sequenced was blood. The origin of the receptors is a man younger than 35 in good health.

This clonotype was seen more than once but under ten times. The rearrangement uses TRBV24-1 and TRBJ2-1, with 12 bases that match TRBD2. This CDR3 contains 14 residues. CDR1 KGHDR and CDR2 SFDVKD come from the germline V gene. V was clipped by 6 bases and J by 10 bases; unmatched bases: 6. The CDR3 protein is CATSLTSGGGEQFF. CDR3 sequence (DNA): TGTGCCACCAGTCTGACTAGCGGGGGAGGGGAGCAGTTCTTC.

V and J are TRBV24-1 and TRBJ2-5; D is uncertain. The CDR3 contains 15 residues. CDR1 is KGHDR, CDR2 SFDVKD, per germline. V lost 0 bases and J 0 bases, leaving 7 bases between the germline ends. CDR3 nucleotides: TGTGCCACCAGTGATTTGGGGCAGAACCAAGAGACCCAGTACTTC. It yields the protein CATSDLGQNQETQYF.

The chain couples TRBV6-2 or TRBV6-3 to TRBJ2-4; perhaps TRBD2 as D (6 bases). The last part of the DNA fits TRBJ2-5 better; the J call may be wrong. CDR3 length: 15 residues. Germline V gene lookup returns CDR1 MNHEY and CDR2 SVGEGT. The DNA for the CDR3 is TGTGCCAGCAGGAGGGCGGAGGGGCAGGTGGAGACCCAGTACTTC. Translated, it gives CASRRAEGQVETQYF.

This chain connects TRBV29-1 to TRBJ2-1; 9 nucleotides line up with TRBD1. The germline V gene encodes CDR1 SQVTM and CDR2 ANQGSEA. V was pared by 6 bases and J by 7 bases, with 13 bases of the junction left unmatched. This CDR3 is 15 amino acids long. The CDR3 sequence: CSVDIDRGYWNEQFF. CDR3 sequence (DNA): TGCAGCGTCGATATCGACAGGGGGTATTGGAATGAGCAGTTCTTC.

The chain joins TRBV20-1 to TRBJ2-1; D call uncertain. This CDR3 has 13 amino acids. The germline CDR1 and CDR2 sequences are DFQATT and SNEGSKA (reference sequence). V was clipped by 0 bases and J by 4 bases, with 7 bases between them. DNA for the CDR3: TGCAGTGCTAGAGATAGCCAGTACAATGAGCAGTTCTTC. It specifies CSARDSQYNEQFF.

This clonotype has more than one count but fewer than ten. V usage is TRBV7-2 and J usage is TRBJ2-3; D gene ambiguous. The V gene lost 1 base and the J gene lost 4 bases, with 18 bases spanning the gap. The CDR3 sequence is 17 residues long. Germline V gene lookup returns CDR1 SGHTA and CDR2 FQGNSA. The CDR3, as DNA: TGTGCCAGCAGCTTAGTGAAGAATCAACGAAGGTCAGATACGCAGTATTTT. It specifies CASSLVKNQRRSDTQYF.

The chain joins TRBV12-3 or TRBV12-4 to TRBJ2-5, with D possibly being TRBD1 (5 bases). Trimming left V 6 bases short and J 2 bases short, with 10 bases between. This CDR3 is 13 amino acids long. CDR3 bases: TGTGCCAGCAGACCGACAGCACAAGAGACCCAGTACTTC. Its protein is CASRPTAQETQYF.

This clonotype was picked up one time. The chain links TRBV9 to TRBJ2-3; D is possibly TRBD1 or TRBD2 (7 bases each). The germline V gene encodes CDR1 SGDLS and CDR2 YYNGEE. Trimming took 4 bases from V and 7 from J, leaving 22 bases between them. The CDR3 is made up of 16 amino acids. CDR3 bases: TGTGCCAGCAGCCCAGGGGGGGAGACGTCATTCTATACGCAGTATTTT. It codes for CASSPGGETSFYTQYF. Full variable domain (missing parts from reference TRBV9 and TRBJ2-3): DSGVTQTPKHLITATGQRVTLRCSPRSGDLSVYWYQQSLDQGLQFLIQYYNGEERAKGNILERFSAQQFPDLHSELNLSSLELGDSALYFCASSPGGETSFYTQYFGPGTRLTVL.

V and J are TRBV6-5 and TRBJ1-1; no clear D gene. CDR3 size: 12 residues. Germline V CDR1 and CDR2: MNHEY, SVGAGI. The germline V and J ends were trimmed by 5 bases and 5 bases, with 9 bases remaining between them. Written as DNA, the CDR3 is TGTGCCAGCAGTGCCCCTCCAACTGAAGCTTTCTTT. As protein: CASSAPPTEAFF.

The chain uses TRBV6-2 or TRBV6-3 and TRBJ2-1; D ambiguous. Per germline, CDR1 MNHEY and CDR2 SVGEGT. Trimming shortened V by 6 bases and J by 3 bases, and 15 bases separated the two germline ends. CDR3 length: 15 residues. The CDR3 bases are TGTGCCAGCAGCCTAACCTGGCCTGACTACAATGAGCAGTTCTTC. Translating gives CASSLTWPDYNEQFF.

The J gene is TRBJ2-7, the V gene TRBV6-2 or TRBV6-3; D is unclear. CDR1 is MNHEY, CDR2 SVGEGT, per germline. CDR3 length: 14 amino acids. The ends were cut back, 7 bases at V and 4 bases at J, with 17 bases in the middle. The CDR3 is CASTHRRRVYEQYF. As DNA, the CDR3 is TGTGCCAGCACCCACCGGAGAAGAGTATACGAGCAGTACTTC.

This rearrangement joins TRBV5-5 to TRBJ2-7; D is uncertain. Deletions cut 2 bases from V and 4 bases from J, with 10 bases between. Germline CDR1 SGHKS, CDR2 YYEKEE (reference sequence). This CDR3 is 13 amino acids long. CDR3 sequence: CASSFDIIYEQYF. CDR3 bases: TGTGCCAGCAGCTTTGACATCATATACGAGCAGTACTTC. The full variable domain, rest sourced from reference TRBV5-5 and TRBJ2-7, is DAGVTQSPTHLIKTRGQQVTLRCSPISGHKSVSWYQQVLGQGPQFIFQYYEKEERGRGNFPDRFSARQFPNYSSELNVNALLLGDSALYLCASSFDIIYEQYFGPGTRLTVT.

The genes are TRBV2 and TRBJ2-5; D ambiguous. The ends were cut back, 4 bases at V and 3 bases at J, with 9 bases in the middle. CDR1 is SNHLY, CDR2 FYNNEI, per germline. The length of the CDR3 is 13 residues. CDR3 bases: TGTGCCAGCAGTGGATGGGGAAAAGAGACCCAGTACTTC. Its translation: CASSGWGKETQYF.

V is TRBV12-3 or TRBV12-4 and J is TRBJ1-4; weak D call: TRBD1 (5 bases). V was trimmed by 5 bases and J by 6 bases, leaving 10 bases between them. The CDR3 loop spans 13 amino acids. The chain's CDR3 is CASSNRLYEKLFF. CDR3 DNA: TGTGCCAGCAGTAACAGGTTATATGAAAAACTGTTTTTT.

As for this clonotype: The junction and the germline gene differ at one end; a read error may be behind it. The gene calls are TRBV7-2 and TRBJ2-3; the D gene is possibly TRBD2 (6 bases). The V gene's germline CDR1 is SGHTA and CDR2 FQGNSA. This CDR3 contains 17 residues. The CDR3 is CASSLGRGGETTHTQYF. The CDR3, as DNA: TGTGCCAGCAGCTTAGGACGCGGCGGGGAAACCACACATACGCAGTATTTT.

This clonotype was observed a single time. The rearrangement joins TRBV5-1 to TRBJ2-5; 8 bases match TRBD1. CDR1 SGHRS and CDR2 YFSETQ come from the germline V gene. The CDR3 spans 15 residues. V was pared by 3 bases and J by 1 base, with 5 bases of the junction left unmatched. CDR3: CASSSGQGIQETQYF. In DNA form, the CDR3 reads TGCGCCAGCAGCTCAGGACAGGGCATCCAAGAGACCCAGTACTTC.

V and J are TRBV12-3 or TRBV12-4 and TRBJ2-3; a weak D match, TRBD2 (5 bases). The length of the CDR3 is 13 residues. Trimming left V 9 bases short and J 9 bases short, with 19 bases between. For the CDR3, the DNA is TGTGCCAGTGCCCAGGACTCCGCCCTGACGCAGTATTTT. Protein sequence: CASAQDSALTQYF.

The V call is TRBV20-1, the J call TRBJ1-2; 9 nucleotides agree with TRBD1. Germline CDR1 is DFQATT and CDR2 is SNEGSKA (reference sequence). V shed 6 bases, J shed 3 bases, and the junction held 11 bases outside the gene matches. The CDR3 sequence is 15 residues long. In DNA, the CDR3 is TGCAGTGCACCGGACCGGGACAGGGTTGACTATGGCTACACCTTC. It yields the protein CSAPDRDRVDYGYTF.

The chain uses TRBV20-1 and TRBJ2-7; 8 bases fit TRBD2. This CDR3 spans 19 amino acids. Germline V gene data show CDR1 as DFQATT and CDR2 as SNEGSKA (reference sequence). Trimming at V came to 0 bases and at J to 3 bases, leaving 19 bases not matched to a gene. The CDR3 loop is CSARDLFGQREIGGYEQYF. In nucleotides, the CDR3 is TGCAGTGCTAGAGATCTTTTCGGCCAGCGGGAGATCGGTGGCTACGAGCAGTACTTC.

The chain employs TRBV12-3 or TRBV12-4 and TRBJ1-4; TRBD1 agrees at 7 bases. The CDR3 covers 12 residues. V dropped 6 bases and J dropped 16; count of bases not matched to a gene: 11. CDR3: CASSLGEGARFF. The CDR3, as DNA: TGTGCCAGCAGCCTAGGGGAGGGGGCGCGGTTTTTT.

The rearrangement uses TRBV11-3 and TRBJ2-6, with no clear D. V shed 5 bases and J shed 0 bases, with 14 bases lying between them. The CDR3 spans 17 residues. Per germline, CDR1 SGHNT and CDR2 YENEEA. The DNA of the CDR3 is TGTGCCAGCAGCCCGCACCGGGCAAGCTCTGGGGCCAACGTCCTGACTTTC. It specifies CASSPHRASSGANVLTF.

This chain uses TRBV7-9 with TRBJ2-1; either TRBD1 or TRBD2 may fit D (5 bases each). From germline, CDR1 is SEHNR and CDR2 FQNEAQ (reference sequence). The V gene lost 7 bases and the J gene lost 4 bases, with 17 bases spanning the gap. The CDR3 has 15 amino acids. The CDR3 loop is CASIPPGDLYNEQFF. DNA for the CDR3: TGTGCCAGCATACCCCCCGGGGACCTATACAATGAGCAGTTCTTC. The whole variable domain, filled in from reference TRBV7-9 and TRBJ2-1, reads DTGVSQNPRHKITKRGQNVTFRCDPISEHNRLYWYRQTLGQGPEFLTYFQNEAQLEKSRLLSDRFSAERPKGSFSTLEIQRTEQGDSAMYLCASIPPGDLYNEQFFGPGTRLTVL.

The rearrangement joins TRBV27 to TRBJ2-3, with a weak D call TRBD2 (6 bases). Germline loops: CDR1 MNHEY, CDR2 SMNVEV (reference sequence). V dropped 0 bases and J dropped 5 bases, with 21 bases sitting between them. CDR3 size: 18 residues. The CDR3 reads CASSLSIPGGSRLDTQYF. The CDR3 DNA reads as TGTGCCAGCAGTTTATCAATCCCTGGGGGGAGCCGCCTAGATACGCAGTATTTT.

In DNA form, the CDR3 reads TGTGCCAGCAGCCTCATAGAGACCGGGGAGCTGTTTTTT. Protein product: CASSLIETGELFF. The chain links TRBV7-2 to TRBJ2-2; D gene uncertain. The CDR3 is made up of 13 amino acids. The V and J ends lost 5 bases and 5 bases respectively, with 9 bases between them. Germline loops: CDR1 SGHTA, CDR2 FQGNSA.

The J gene is TRBJ1-2, the V gene TRBV4-1, with 10 bases lining up with TRBD1. The germline V gene has CDR1 MGHRA and CDR2 YSYEKL. The CDR3 has 16 residues. After removal of 1 base from V and 8 bases from J, the junction contained 10 bases not matched to a gene. CDR3 residues: CASSQGGTGVPRGYTF. CDR3 coding DNA: TGCGCCAGCAGCCAAGGCGGGACAGGGGTCCCTCGGGGCTACACCTTC.

The chain employs TRBV28 and TRBJ2-5; perhaps D is TRBD1 or TRBD2 (5 bases each). This CDR3 has 16 amino acids. V was pared by 3 bases and J by 3 bases, with 17 bases between. CDR1 is MDHEN and CDR2 is SYDVKM in the germline V gene. The CDR3 spells CASSLGPDRTKETQYF. CDR3 bases: TGTGCCAGCAGTTTGGGACCGGACCGAACCAAAGAGACCCAGTACTTC.